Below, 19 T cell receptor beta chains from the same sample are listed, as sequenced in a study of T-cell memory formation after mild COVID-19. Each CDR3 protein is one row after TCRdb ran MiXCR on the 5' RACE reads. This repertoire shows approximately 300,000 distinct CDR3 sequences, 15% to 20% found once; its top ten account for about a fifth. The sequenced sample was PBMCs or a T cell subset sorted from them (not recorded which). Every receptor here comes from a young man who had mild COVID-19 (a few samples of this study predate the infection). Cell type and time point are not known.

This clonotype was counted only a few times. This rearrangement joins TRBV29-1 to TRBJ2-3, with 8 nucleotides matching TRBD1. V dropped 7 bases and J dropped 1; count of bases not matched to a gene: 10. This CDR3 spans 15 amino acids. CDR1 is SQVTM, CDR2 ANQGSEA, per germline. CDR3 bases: TGCAGCGGTCGGACAGGGTTGGAAGGCACAGATACGCAGTATTTT. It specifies CSGRTGLEGTDTQYF.

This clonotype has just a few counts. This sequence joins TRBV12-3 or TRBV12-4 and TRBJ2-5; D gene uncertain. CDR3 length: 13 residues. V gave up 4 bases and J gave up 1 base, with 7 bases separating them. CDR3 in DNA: TGTGCCAGCAGTTATCAGCCCCAAGAGACCCAGTACTTC. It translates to CASSYQPQETQYF.

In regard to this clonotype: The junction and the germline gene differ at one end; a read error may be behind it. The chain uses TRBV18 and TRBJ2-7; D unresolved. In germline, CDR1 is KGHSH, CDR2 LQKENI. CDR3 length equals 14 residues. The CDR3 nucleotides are TGTGCCAGCTCCCCACGGCCCGAGATCTACGAGCAGTACTTC. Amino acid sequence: CASSPRPEIYEQYF.

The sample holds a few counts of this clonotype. CDR3 protein: CASRAPDFSYEQYF. The CDR3 DNA sequence: TGTGCCAGCAGGGCCCCCGATTTCTCCTACGAGCAGTACTTC. This chain links TRBV6-6 with TRBJ2-7, with unresolved D. The germline V gene has CDR1 MNHNY and CDR2 SVGAGI (reference sequence). V dropped 6 bases and J dropped 0 bases, with 12 bases sitting between them. The CDR3 is 14 amino acids.

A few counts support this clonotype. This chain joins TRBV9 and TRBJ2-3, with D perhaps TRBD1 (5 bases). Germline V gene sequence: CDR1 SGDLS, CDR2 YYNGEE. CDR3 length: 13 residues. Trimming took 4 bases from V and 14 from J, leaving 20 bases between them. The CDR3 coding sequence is TGTGCCAGCAGCCTTAAGGGTACCGGTGGGGCGTATTTT. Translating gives CASSLKGTGGAYF.

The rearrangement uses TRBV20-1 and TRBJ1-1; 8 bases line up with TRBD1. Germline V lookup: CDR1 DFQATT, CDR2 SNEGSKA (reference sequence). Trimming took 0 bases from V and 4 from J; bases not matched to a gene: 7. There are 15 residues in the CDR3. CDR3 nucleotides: TGCAGTGCTAGAGATGGCAGGGGGCGAGGCACTGAAGCTTTCTTT. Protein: CSARDGRGRGTEAFF.

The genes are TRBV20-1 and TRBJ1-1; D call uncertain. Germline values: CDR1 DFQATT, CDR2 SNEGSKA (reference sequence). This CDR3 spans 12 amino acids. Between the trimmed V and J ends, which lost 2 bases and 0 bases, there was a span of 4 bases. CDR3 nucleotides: TGCAGTGCTAGAAGGGTGAACACTGAAGCTTTCTTT. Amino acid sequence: CSARRVNTEAFF.

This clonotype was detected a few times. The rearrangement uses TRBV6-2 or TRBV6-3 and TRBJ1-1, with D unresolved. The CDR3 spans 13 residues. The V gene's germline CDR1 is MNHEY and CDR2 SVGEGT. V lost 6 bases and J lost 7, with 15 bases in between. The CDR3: CASRAGWLSEAFF. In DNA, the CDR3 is TGTGCCAGCAGGGCAGGATGGTTGAGTGAAGCTTTCTTT.

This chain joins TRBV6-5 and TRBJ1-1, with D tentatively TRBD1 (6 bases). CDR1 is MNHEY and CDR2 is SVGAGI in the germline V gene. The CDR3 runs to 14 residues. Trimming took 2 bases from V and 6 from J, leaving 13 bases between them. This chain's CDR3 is CASSYGQGWAEAFF. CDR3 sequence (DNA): TGTGCCAGCAGTTACGGGCAGGGGTGGGCTGAAGCTTTCTTT.

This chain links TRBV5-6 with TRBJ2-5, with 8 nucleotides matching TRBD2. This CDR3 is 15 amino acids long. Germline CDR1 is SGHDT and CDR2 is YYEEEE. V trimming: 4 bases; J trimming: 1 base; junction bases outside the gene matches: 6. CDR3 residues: CASSPGLVSQETQYF. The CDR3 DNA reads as TGTGCCAGCAGCCCGGGACTAGTTTCCCAAGAGACCCAGTACTTC.

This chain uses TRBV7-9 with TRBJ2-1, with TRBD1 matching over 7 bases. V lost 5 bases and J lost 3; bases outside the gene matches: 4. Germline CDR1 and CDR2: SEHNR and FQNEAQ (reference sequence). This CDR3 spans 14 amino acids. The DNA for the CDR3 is TGTGCCAGCAGCCCGAGGGGGCTCTACAATGAGCAGTTCTTC. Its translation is CASSPRGLYNEQFF.

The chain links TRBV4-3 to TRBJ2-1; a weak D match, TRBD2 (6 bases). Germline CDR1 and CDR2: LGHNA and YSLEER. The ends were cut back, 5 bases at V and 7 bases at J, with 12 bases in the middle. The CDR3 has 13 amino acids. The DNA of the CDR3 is TGCGCCAGCAGCACTAGCCTTATGAATGAGCAGTTCTTC. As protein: CASSTSLMNEQFF.

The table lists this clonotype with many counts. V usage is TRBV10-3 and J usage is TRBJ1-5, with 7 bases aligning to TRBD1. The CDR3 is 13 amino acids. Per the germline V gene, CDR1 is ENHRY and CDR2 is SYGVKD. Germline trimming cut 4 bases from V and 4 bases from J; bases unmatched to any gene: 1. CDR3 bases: TGTGCCATCAGTGGGGACAGAAATCAGCCCCAGCATTTT. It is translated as CAISGDRNQPQHF.

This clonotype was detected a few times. The CDR3 sequence is CASSPRTLGGETQYF. CDR3 in DNA: TGTGCCAGCAGTCCGCGGACCCTAGGAGGGGAGACCCAGTACTTC. The chain combines TRBV6-5 with TRBJ2-5; tentatively, D is TRBD2 (6 bases). Trimming stripped 5 bases from V and 5 bases from J, with 18 bases between. Germline V gene sequence: CDR1 MNHEY, CDR2 SVGAGI. This CDR3 has 15 residues.

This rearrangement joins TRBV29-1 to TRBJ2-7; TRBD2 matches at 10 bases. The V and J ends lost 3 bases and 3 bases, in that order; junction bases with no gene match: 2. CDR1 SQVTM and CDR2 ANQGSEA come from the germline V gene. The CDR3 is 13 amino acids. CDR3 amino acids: CSVEVAGGYEQYV. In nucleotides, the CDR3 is TGCAGCGTTGAGGTAGCGGGGGGCTACGAGCAGTACGTC.

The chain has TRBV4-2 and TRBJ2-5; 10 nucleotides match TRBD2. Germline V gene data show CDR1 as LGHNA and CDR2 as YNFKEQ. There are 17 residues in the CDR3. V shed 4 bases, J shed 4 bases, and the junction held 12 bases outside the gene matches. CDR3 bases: TGTGCCAGCAGCCGATCTAGCGGGGGCGTACATGGAGAGACCCAGTACTTC. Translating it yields CASSRSSGGVHGETQYF.

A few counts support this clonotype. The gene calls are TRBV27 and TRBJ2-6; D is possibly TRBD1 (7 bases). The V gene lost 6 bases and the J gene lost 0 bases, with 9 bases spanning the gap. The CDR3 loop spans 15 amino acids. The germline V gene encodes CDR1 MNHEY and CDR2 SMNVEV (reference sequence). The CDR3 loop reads CASRQGGSGANVLTF. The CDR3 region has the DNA TGTGCCAGCAGGCAGGGGGGCTCTGGGGCCAACGTCCTGACTTTC.

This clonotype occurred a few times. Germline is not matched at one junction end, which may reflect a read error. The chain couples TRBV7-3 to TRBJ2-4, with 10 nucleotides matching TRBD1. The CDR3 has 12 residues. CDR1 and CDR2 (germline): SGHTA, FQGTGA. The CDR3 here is CASSTDRGYPNF. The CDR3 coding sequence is TGTGCCAGCAGCACGGACAGGGGGTACCCAAACTTC.

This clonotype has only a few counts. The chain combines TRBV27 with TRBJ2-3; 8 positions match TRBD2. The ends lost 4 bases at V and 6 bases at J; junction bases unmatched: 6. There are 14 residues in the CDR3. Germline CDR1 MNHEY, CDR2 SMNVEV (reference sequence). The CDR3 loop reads CASSSAGGDDTQYF. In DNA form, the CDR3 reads TGTGCCAGCAGTTCCGCGGGGGGAGACGATACGCAGTATTTT.